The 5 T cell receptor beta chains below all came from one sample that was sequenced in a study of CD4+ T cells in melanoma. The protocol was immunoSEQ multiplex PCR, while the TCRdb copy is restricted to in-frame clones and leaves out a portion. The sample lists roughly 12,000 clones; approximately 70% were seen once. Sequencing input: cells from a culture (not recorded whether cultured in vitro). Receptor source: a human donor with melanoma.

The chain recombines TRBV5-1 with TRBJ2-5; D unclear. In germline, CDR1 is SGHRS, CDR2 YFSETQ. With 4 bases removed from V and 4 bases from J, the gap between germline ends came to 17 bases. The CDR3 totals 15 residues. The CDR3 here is CASSPERASRETQYF. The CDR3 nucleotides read TGCGCCAGCAGCCCGGAACGGGCAAGCCGAGAGACCCAGTACTTC.

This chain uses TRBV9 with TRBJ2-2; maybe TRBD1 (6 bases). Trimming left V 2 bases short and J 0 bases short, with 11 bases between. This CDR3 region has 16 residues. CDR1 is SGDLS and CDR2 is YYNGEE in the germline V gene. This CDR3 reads CASSVLDSTNTGELFF. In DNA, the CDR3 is TGTGCCAGCAGCGTCCTGGACAGCACGAACACCGGGGAGCTGTTTTTT.

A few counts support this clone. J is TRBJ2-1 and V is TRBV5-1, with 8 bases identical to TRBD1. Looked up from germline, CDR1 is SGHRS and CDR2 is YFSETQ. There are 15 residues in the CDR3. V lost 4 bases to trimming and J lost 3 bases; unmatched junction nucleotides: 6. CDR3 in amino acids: CASSIKQGDYNEQFF. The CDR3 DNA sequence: TGCGCCAGCAGCATAAAACAGGGGGACTACAATGAGCAGTTCTTC.

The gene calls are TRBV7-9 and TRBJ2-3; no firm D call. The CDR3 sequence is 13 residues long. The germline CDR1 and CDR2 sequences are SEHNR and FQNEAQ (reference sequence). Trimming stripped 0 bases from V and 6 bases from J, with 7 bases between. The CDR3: CASSLARRDTQYF. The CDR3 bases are TGTGCCAGCAGCTTAGCGCGAAGGGATACGCAGTATTTT. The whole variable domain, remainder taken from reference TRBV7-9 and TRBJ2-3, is DTGVSQNPRHKITKRGQNVTFRCDPISEHNRLYWYRQTLGQGPEFLTYFQNEAQLEKSRLLSDRFSAERPKGSFSTLEIQRTEQGDSAMYLCASSLARRDTQYFGPGTRLTVL.

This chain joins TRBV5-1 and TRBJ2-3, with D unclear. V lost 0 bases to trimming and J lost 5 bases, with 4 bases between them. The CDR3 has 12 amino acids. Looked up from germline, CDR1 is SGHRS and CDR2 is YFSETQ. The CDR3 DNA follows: TGCGCCAGCAGCTTGGCTAGAGATACGCAGTATTTT. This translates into CASSLARDTQYF.